This TCR beta chain was profiled in a study of blood T cell repertoires in COVID-19. The overall study: Acute-phase and convalescent COVID-19 samples originated in the United States, Italy and Spain.

Under the authors' procedure: Estimates of nucleated cell counts were drawn from the amplification of reference gene primers. The repertoire was sequenced with immunoSEQ multiplex PCR; TCRdb's copy has only in-frame clones and lacks some. V, J and clone size reflect that table, while D and trimming were determined from the DNA. This sample carries about 300,000 clones, more than 70% of them seen once, and the ten largest clones take approximately 7.2%. V was trimmed by 0 bases and J by 5 bases, leaving 13 bases between them. The germline CDR1 and CDR2 sequences are ENHRY and SYGVKD. The CDR3 runs to 15 residues.

Sequencing was done on a sample of peripheral blood. The sequence was collected from a woman in her twenties or thirties who had recovered from COVID-19. The chain joins TRBV10-3 to TRBJ1-2; the D is unclear. The CDR3 loop is CAISESGTRTYGYTF. The CDR3, as DNA: TGTGCCATCAGTGAGTCGGGCACGAGAACTTATGGCTACACCTTC.